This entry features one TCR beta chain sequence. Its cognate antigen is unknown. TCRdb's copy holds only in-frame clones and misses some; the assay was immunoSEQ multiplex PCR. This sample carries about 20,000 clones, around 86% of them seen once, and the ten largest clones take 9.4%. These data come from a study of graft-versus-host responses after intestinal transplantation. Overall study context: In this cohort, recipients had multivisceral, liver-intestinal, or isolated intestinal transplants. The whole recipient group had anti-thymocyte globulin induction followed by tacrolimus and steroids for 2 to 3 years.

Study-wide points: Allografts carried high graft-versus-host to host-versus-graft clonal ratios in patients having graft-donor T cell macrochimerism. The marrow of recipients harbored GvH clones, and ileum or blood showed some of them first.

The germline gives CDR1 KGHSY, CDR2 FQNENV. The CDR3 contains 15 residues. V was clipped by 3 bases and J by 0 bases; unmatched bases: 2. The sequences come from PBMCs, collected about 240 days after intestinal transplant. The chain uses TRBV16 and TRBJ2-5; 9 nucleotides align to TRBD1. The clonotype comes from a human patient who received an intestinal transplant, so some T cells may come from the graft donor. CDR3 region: CASSQTGGHQETQYF. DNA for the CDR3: TGTGCCAGCAGCCAGACAGGGGGACACCAAGAGACCCAGTACTTC.